This T cell receptor (beta chain) stems from a study of shared clonotypes between healthy human individuals. Broader study findings: Sequencing of the sorted subsets was shown by rarefaction to be incomplete despite large depth. On the whole, naive subsets had larger estimated richness than memory subsets had.

As regards this clone: Its matching antigen is unknown.

The table came from immunoSEQ multiplex PCR; TCRdb's copy has only in-frame clones and leaves some out. The sample shows about 1 million clones, 75% of them seen only once. This clonotype was obtained from a man younger than 35 in good health. What was sequenced was memory CD4+ T cells sorted from blood. The sample's subset: CD45RA-negative fraction.

CDR3 sequence: CASSPHPGLAGVGKNIQYF. The CDR3 DNA reads TGTGCCAGCAGCCCCCATCCGGGACTAGCGGGAGTTGGCAAAAACATTCAGTACTTC. The chain links TRBV7-9 to TRBJ2-4; 14 bases map to TRBD2. V shed 5 bases and J 3 bases; nucleotides not matched to a gene: 12. Germline CDR1 is SEHNR and CDR2 is FQNEAQ (reference sequence). CDR3 length equals 19 residues. The full variable domain, rest sourced from reference TRBV7-9 and TRBJ2-4, is DTGVSQNPRHKITKRGQNVTFRCDPISEHNRLYWYRQTLGQGPEFLTYFQNEAQLEKSRLLSDRFSAERPKGSFSTLEIQRTEQGDSAMYLCASSPHPGLAGVGKNIQYFGAGTRLSVL.